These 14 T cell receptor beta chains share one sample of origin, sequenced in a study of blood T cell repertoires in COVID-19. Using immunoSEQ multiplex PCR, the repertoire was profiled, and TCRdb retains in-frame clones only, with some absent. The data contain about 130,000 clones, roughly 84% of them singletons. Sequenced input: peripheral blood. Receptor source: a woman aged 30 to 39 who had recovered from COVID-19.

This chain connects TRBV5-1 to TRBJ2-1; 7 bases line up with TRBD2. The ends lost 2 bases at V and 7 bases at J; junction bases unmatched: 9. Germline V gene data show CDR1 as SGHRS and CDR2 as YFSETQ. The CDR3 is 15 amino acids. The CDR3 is CASSLGLVDWNEQFF. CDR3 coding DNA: TGCGCCAGCAGCTTAGGACTAGTTGATTGGAATGAGCAGTTCTTC.

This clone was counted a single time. In DNA form, the CDR3 reads TGTGCCAGCAGCCTTGACAGGGGGCGCCTCCCAAACACTGAAGCTTTCTTT. Residues: CASSLDRGRLPNTEAFF. V is TRBV27 and J is TRBJ1-1; 10 nucleotides line up with TRBD1. Germline CDR1 MNHEY, CDR2 SMNVEV (reference sequence). This CDR3 is built from 17 residues. V dropped 6 bases and J dropped 2; count of bases not matched to a gene: 12.

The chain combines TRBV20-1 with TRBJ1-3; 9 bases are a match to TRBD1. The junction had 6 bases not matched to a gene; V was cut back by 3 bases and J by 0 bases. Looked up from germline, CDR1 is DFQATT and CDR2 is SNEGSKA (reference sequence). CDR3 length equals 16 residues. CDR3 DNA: TGCAGTGCTAGTAGGGACAGGGACAACTCTGGAAACACCATATATTTT. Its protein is CSASRDRDNSGNTIYF.

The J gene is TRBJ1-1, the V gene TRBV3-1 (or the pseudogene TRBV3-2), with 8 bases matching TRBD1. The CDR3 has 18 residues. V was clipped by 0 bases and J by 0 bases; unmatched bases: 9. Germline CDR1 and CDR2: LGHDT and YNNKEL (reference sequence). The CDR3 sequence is CASSQDRGTGQVNTEAFF. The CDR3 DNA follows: TGTGCCAGCAGCCAAGATCGGGGGACAGGACAAGTGAACACTGAAGCTTTCTTT.

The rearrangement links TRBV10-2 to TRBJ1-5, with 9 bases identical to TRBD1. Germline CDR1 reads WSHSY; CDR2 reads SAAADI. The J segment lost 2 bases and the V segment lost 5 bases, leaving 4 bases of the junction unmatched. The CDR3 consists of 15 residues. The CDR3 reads CASSTGGLGNQPQHF. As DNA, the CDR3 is TGCGCCAGCAGTACAGGGGGCCTTGGCAATCAGCCCCAGCATTTT.

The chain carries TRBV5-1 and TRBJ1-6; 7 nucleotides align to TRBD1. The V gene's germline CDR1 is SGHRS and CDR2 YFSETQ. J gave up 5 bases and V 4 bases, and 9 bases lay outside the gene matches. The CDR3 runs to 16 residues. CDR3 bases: TGCGCCAGCAGCCGTGGACAGGACCCGAATAATTCACCCCTCCACTTT. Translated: CASSRGQDPNNSPLHF.

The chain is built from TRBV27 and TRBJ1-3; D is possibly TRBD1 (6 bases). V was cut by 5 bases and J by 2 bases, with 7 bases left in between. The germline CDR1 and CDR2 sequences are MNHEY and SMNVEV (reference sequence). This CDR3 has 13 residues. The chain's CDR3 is CASSPGAGNTIYF. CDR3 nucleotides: TGTGCCAGCAGTCCAGGGGCTGGAAACACCATATATTTT.

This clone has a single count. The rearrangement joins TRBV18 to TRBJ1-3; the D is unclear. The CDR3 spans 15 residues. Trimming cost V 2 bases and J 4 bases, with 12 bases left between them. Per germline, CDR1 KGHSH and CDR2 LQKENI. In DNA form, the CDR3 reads TGTGCCAGCTCACCAGACACTCTTTTAGGAAACACCATATATTTT. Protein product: CASSPDTLLGNTIYF.

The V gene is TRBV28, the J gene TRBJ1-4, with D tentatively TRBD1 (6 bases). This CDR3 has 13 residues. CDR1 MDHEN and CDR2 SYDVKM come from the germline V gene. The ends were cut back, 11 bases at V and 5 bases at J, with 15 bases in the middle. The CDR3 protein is CAARGGVNEKLFF. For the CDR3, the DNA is TGTGCCGCGAGAGGGGGGGTAAATGAAAAACTGTTTTTT.

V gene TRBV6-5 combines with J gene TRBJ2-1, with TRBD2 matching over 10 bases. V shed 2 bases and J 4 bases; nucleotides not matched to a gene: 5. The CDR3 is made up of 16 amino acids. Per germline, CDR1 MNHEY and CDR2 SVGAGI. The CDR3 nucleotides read TGTGCCAGCAGTTACCTAGCGGGGGTTAAGTACAATGAGCAGTTCTTC. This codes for CASSYLAGVKYNEQFF.

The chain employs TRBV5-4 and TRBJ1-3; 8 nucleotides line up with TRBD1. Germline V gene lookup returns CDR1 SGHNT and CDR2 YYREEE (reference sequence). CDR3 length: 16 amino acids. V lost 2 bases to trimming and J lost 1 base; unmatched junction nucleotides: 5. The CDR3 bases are TGTGCCAGCAGCTTCAGGGGGCGTTCGTCTGGAAACACCATATATTTT. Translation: CASSFRGRSSGNTIYF.

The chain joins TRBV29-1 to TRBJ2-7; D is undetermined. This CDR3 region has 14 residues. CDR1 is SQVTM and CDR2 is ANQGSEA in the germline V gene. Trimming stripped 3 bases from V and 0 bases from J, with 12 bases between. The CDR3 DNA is TGCAGCGTTGACTCAGGCCCCAGCTCCTACGAGCAGTACTTC. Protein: CSVDSGPSSYEQYF.

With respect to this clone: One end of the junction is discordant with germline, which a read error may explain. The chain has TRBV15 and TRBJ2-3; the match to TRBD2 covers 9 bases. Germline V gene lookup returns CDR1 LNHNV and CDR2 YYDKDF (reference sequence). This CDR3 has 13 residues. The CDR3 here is CATSRDRVAGVSF. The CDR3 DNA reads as TGTGCCACCAGCAGAGATAGGGTAGCGGGAGTTAGTTTT.

Written as DNA, the CDR3 is TGTGCCACCAGTGACTCAGGGGGCGCGTGGAATGAGCAGTTCTTC. Translated: CATSDSGGAWNEQFF. V gene TRBV24-1 combines with J gene TRBJ2-1, with 8 nucleotides matching TRBD1. The germline V gene encodes CDR1 KGHDR and CDR2 SFDVKD. CDR3 length: 15 amino acids. After removal of 4 bases from V and 7 bases from J, the junction contained 8 bases not matched to a gene.